Below are 6 T cell receptor beta chains sequenced from a single sample in a study of OX40 agonist ivuxolimab in advanced cancers. Sequenced by immunoSEQ multiplex PCR; TCRdb stores in-frame clones only, minus some. The sample holds approximately 74,000 clones, about 80% seen once. The sequenced sample was CD4+ or CD8+ T cells sorted from blood, obtained in a trial of the OX40 agonist ivuxolimab. The receptor set was obtained from an adult with an advanced solid tumor such as melanoma, head and neck, liver or kidney cancer.

The chain recombines TRBV2 with TRBJ2-7, with D possibly being TRBD2 (6 bases). The CDR3 length is 14 residues. Looked up from germline, CDR1 is SNHLY and CDR2 is FYNNEI. The germline V and J ends were trimmed by 6 bases and 5 bases, with 17 bases remaining between them. CDR3 bases: TGTGCCAGCAGACGGGGACTGACGCTCCACGAGCAGTACTTC. Encoded protein: CASRRGLTLHEQYF.

The J gene is TRBJ1-3, the V gene TRBV5-1; D gene uncertain. The V end lost 5 bases, the J end lost 4 bases, and 16 bases lay between the germline ends. Germline V gene sequence: CDR1 SGHRS, CDR2 YFSETQ. This CDR3 contains 15 residues. CDR3 region: CASRPDGPSGNTIYF. The CDR3 bases are TGCGCCAGCAGGCCGGACGGCCCCTCGGGAAACACCATATATTTT.

The V gene is TRBV5-4, the J gene TRBJ1-4; D gene uncertain. The V end lost 1 base, the J end lost 5 bases, and 9 bases lay between the germline ends. The germline gives CDR1 SGHNT, CDR2 YYREEE (reference sequence). This CDR3 is built from 14 residues. The CDR3 reads CASSLRGGNEKLFF. The CDR3 region has the DNA TGTGCCAGCAGCTTGCGGGGAGGGAATGAAAAACTGTTTTTT.

This chain uses TRBV18 with TRBJ1-2, with a weak D call TRBD1 (5 bases). Germline assignment: CDR1 KGHSH and CDR2 LQKENI. V lost 3 bases, J lost 0 bases, and 11 bases lay in between. The CDR3 runs to 15 residues. The CDR3 bases are TGTGCCAGCTCACCCCAGGGCCGCACTAACTATGGCTACACCTTC. Its protein is CASSPQGRTNYGYTF.

V gene TRBV27 combines with J gene TRBJ2-1; the match to TRBD2 covers 8 bases. Germline V CDR1 and CDR2: MNHEY, SMNVEV (reference sequence). The CDR3 sequence is 14 residues long. The V gene end was trimmed by 6 bases and the J gene end by 10 bases; junction bases not matched to a gene: 11. The CDR3 bases are TGTGCCAGCAGGGCCTTAGCGGGACGAGGGGAGCAGTTCTTC. This codes for CASRALAGRGEQFF.

CDR3 amino acids: CASKLSTGIATEAFF. The CDR3 nucleotides are TGTGCCAGCAAGCTTTCAACAGGGATCGCCACTGAAGCTTTCTTT. This chain joins TRBV7-3 and TRBJ1-1; possible D gene TRBD1, 6 bases. Looked up from germline, CDR1 is SGHTA and CDR2 is FQGTGA. Trimming took off 7 bases at V and 4 bases at J, with 19 bases between the two ends. This CDR3 spans 15 amino acids.